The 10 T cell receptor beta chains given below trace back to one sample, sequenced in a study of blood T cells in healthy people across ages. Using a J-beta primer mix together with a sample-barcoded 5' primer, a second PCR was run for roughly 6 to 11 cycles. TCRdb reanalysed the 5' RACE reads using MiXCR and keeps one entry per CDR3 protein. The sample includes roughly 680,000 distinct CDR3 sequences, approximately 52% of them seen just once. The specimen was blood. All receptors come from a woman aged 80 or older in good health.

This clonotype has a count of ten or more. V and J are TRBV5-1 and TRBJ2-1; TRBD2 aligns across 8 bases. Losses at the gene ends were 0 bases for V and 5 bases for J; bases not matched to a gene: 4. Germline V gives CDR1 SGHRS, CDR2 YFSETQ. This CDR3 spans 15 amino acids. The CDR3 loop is CASSLDGGAHNEQFF. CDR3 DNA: TGCGCCAGCAGCTTGGACGGGGGGGCCCACAATGAGCAGTTCTTC.

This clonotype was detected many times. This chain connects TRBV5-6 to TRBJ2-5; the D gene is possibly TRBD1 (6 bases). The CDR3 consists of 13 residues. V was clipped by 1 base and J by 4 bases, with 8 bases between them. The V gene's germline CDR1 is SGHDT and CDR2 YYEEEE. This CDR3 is CASSLFRGETQYF. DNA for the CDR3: TGTGCCAGCAGCTTGTTCAGGGGAGAGACCCAGTACTTC. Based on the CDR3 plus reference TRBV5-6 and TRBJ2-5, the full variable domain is DAGVTQSPTHLIKTRGQQVTLRCSPKSGHDTVSWYQQALGQGPQFIFQYYEEEERQRGNFPDRFSGHQFPNYSSELNVNALLLGDSALYLCASSLFRGETQYFGPGTRLLVL.

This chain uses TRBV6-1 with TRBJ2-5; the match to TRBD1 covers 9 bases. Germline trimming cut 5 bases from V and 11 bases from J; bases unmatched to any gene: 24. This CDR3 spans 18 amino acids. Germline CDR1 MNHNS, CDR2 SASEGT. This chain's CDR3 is CASSPGTGLVGLSNEQYF. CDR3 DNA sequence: TGTGCCAGCAGTCCCGGGACAGGGCTCGTCGGTCTTAGCAATGAGCAGTACTTC.

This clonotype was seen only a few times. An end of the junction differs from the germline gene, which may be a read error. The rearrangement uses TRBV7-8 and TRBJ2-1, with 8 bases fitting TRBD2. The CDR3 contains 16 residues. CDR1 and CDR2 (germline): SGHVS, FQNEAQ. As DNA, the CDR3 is TGTGCCAGCAGAGACCCGGGTAGCGGGACCTACGATGAGCAGTTCTTC. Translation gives CASRDPGSGTYDEQFF.

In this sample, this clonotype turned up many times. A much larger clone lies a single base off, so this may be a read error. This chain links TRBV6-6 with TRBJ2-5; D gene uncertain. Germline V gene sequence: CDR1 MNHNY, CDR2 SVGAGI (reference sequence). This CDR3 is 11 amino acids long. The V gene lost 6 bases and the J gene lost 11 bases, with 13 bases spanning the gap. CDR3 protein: CASSPDNEQYF. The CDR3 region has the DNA TGTGCCAGCAGCCCAGACAATGAGCAGTACTTC.

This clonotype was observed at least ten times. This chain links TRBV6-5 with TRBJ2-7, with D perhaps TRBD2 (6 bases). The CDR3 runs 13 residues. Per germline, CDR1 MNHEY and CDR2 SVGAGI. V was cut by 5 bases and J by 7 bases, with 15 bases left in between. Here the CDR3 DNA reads TGTGCCAGCAGTGACTTTGGGGGGAAAGAGCAGTACTTC. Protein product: CASSDFGGKEQYF.

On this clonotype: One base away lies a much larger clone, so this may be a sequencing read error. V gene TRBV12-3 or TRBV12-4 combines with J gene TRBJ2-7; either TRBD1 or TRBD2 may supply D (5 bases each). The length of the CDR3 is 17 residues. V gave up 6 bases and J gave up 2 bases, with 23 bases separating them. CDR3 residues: CASSRSRGRVFTYEQYF. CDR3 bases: TGTGCCAGCAGCCGCAGCCGGGGCCGCGTATTTACCTACGAGCAGTACTTC.

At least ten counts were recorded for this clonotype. The CDR3 sequence: CASTSAGVGYEQFF. In DNA form, the CDR3 reads TGTGCCAGCACGTCAGCGGGAGTAGGATATGAGCAGTTCTTC. The chain uses TRBV5-4 and TRBJ2-1; 8 bases align to TRBD2. The CDR3 runs to 14 residues. The trim removed 6 bases at V and 8 bases at J, leaving 10 bases unmatched. Germline V gene lookup returns CDR1 SGHNT and CDR2 YYREEE (reference sequence). Combining the CDR3 with reference TRBV5-4 and TRBJ2-1 gives the whole variable domain ETGVTQSPTHLIKTRGQQVTLRCSSQSGHNTVSWYQQALGQGPQFIFQYYREEENGRGNFPPRFSGLQFPNYSSELNVNALELDDSALYLCASTSAGVGYEQFFGPGTRLTVL.

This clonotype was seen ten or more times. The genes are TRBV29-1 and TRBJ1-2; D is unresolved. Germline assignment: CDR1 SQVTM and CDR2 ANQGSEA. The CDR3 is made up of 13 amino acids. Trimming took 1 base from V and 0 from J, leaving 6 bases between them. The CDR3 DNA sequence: TGCAGCGTTGAAGTAGCATCTAACTATGGCTACACCTTC. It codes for CSVEVASNYGYTF.

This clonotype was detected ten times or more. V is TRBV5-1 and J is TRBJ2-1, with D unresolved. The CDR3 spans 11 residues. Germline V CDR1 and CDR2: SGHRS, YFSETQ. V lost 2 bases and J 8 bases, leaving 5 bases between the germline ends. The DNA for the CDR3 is TGCGCCAGCAGCTTCTCCCATGAGCAGTTCTTC. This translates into CASSFSHEQFF.